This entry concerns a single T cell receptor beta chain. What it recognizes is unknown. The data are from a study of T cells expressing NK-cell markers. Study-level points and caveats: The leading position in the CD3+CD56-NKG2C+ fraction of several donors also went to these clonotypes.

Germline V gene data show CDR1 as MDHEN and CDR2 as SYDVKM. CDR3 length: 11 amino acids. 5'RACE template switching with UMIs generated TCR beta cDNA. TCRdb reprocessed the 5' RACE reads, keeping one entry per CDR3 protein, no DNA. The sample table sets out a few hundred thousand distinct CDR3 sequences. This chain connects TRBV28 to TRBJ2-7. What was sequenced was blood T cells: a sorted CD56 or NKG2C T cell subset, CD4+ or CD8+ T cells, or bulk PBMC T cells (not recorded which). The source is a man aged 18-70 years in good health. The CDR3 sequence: CASSTQIEQYF. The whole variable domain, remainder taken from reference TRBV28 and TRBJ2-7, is DVKVTQSSRYLVKRTGEKVFLECVQDMDHENMFWYRQDPGLGLRLIYFSYDVKMKEKGDIPEGYSVSREKKERFSLILESASTNQTSMYLCASSTQIEQYFGPGTRLTVT.